One and the same sample provided the 21 T cell receptor beta chains below, sequenced in a study of blood T cell repertoires in COVID-19. Some clones are missing from TCRdb's copy, which holds only in-frame ones; the method was immunoSEQ multiplex PCR. The sample shows over 150,000 clones, over 75% of them seen only once. The sequencing input was peripheral blood. The origin of the receptors is a man aged 65 to 85 with acute or convalescent COVID-19.

This clone was seen a few times. The chain uses TRBV27 and TRBJ2-7, with D possibly matching TRBD1 (5 bases). The V and J ends lost 5 bases and 1 base respectively, with 12 bases between them. Germline loops: CDR1 MNHEY, CDR2 SMNVEV (reference sequence). The CDR3 length is 14 residues. CDR3 sequence: CASSLGHTSYEQYF. In DNA, the CDR3 is TGTGCCAGCAGTCTCGGACATACTTCCTACGAGCAGTACTTC.

This clone appeared a single time. This rearrangement joins TRBV12-2 to TRBJ1-1; the table's TRBD1 call for D was not verified on the DNA. TRBV12-2 is described as a pseudogene. The CDR3 sequence is 12 residues long. CDR3 residues: CASRQGSTEAFF. CDR3 nucleotide sequence: TGTGCAAGTCGCCAGGGTTCCACTGAAGCTTTCTTT.

This clone was seen at least ten times. The chain carries TRBV27 and TRBJ2-5; D call uncertain. V lost 6 bases, J lost 4 bases, and 12 bases lay in between. Germline V gene lookup returns CDR1 MNHEY and CDR2 SMNVEV (reference sequence). The CDR3 is made up of 13 amino acids. The CDR3 sequence is CASSNTLTETQYF. As DNA, the CDR3 is TGTGCCAGCAGCAATACTCTCACAGAGACCCAGTACTTC.

This clone showed up just once. The chain couples TRBV5-1 to TRBJ1-1, with 8 bases that match TRBD1. Germline values: CDR1 SGHRS, CDR2 YFSETQ. The CDR3 totals 15 residues. Trimming took 1 base from V and 5 from J; bases not matched to a gene: 7. This CDR3 is CASSLRQGTWTEAFF. CDR3 in DNA: TGCGCCAGCAGCTTGAGACAGGGGACGTGGACTGAAGCTTTCTTT.

The rearrangement uses TRBV10-1 and TRBJ2-3; maybe TRBD1 (6 bases). The CDR3 spans 16 residues. In germline, CDR1 is WNHNN, CDR2 SYGVQD (reference sequence). The V and J ends lost 6 bases and 0 bases respectively, with 16 bases between them. CDR3 protein: CASSDPQGRSTDTQYF. CDR3 in DNA: TGCGCCAGCAGCGACCCACAGGGCCGGAGCACAGATACGCAGTATTTT.

This sequence joins TRBV7-2 and TRBJ2-7; TRBD2 is a possible D gene (6 bases). The ends were cut back, 0 bases at V and 4 bases at J, with 13 bases in the middle. Germline values: CDR1 SGHTA, CDR2 FQGNSA. This CDR3 comprises 15 residues. The CDR3 region has the DNA TGTGCCAGCAGCTTAGCGGTAGCGGCCGTATACGAGCAGTACTTC. As protein: CASSLAVAAVYEQYF.

This clone was counted between two and nine times. The chain couples TRBV6-5 to TRBJ2-2, with D perhaps TRBD2 (6 bases). V lost 8 bases to trimming and J lost 4 bases, with 17 bases between them. This CDR3 has 15 residues. Germline assignment: CDR1 MNHEY and CDR2 SVGAGI. The DNA for the CDR3 is TGTGCCAGCCGGCCCGGGCCCGGGGGCACCGGGGAGCTGTTTTTT. It yields the protein CASRPGPGGTGELFF.

This sequence joins TRBV2 and TRBJ2-1, with TRBD2 matching over 9 bases. The CDR3 runs 14 residues. Germline V CDR1 and CDR2: SNHLY, FYNNEI. Trimming removed 6 bases from V and 9 bases from J; junction bases left unmatched: 9. This CDR3 reads CASSAPGLALEQFF. CDR3 in DNA: TGTGCCAGCAGCGCTCCGGGACTAGCTCTTGAGCAGTTCTTC.

The V and J genes are TRBV12-5 and TRBJ2-5; 14 nucleotides align to TRBD2. CDR1 LGHNT and CDR2 FRNRAP come from the germline V gene. V gave up 6 bases and J gave up 5 bases; unmatched junction bases: 11. The CDR3 covers 17 residues. CDR3 sequence (DNA): TGTGCTAGTGGCTCCGGGACTAGCGGGAGAGGCGGGGAGACCCAGTACTTC. It encodes CASGSGTSGRGGETQYF.

This clone has a handful of counts. The genes are TRBV9 and TRBJ2-2; 8 nucleotides match TRBD2. V shed 4 bases, J shed 7 bases, and the junction held 9 bases outside the gene matches. Germline CDR1 reads SGDLS; CDR2 reads YYNGEE. The CDR3 covers 15 residues. The CDR3 loop is CASSPSGGQGGELFF. The CDR3 coding sequence is TGTGCCAGCAGCCCCTCGGGGGGGCAGGGCGGGGAGCTGTTTTTT.

This clone was counted a single time. The chain joins TRBV12-3 or TRBV12-4 to TRBJ2-4, with 8 bases aligning to TRBD1. V shed 5 bases and J 10 bases; nucleotides not matched to a gene: 7. CDR3 length: 13 amino acids. For the CDR3, the DNA is TGTGCCAGCAGTCCCCGGACAGGGAGTATTCAGTACTTC. It codes for CASSPRTGSIQYF.

The chain uses TRBV6-1 and TRBJ2-5; 7 bases are a match to TRBD2. The CDR3 is 16 amino acids. Germline CDR1 MNHNS, CDR2 SASEGT. The V gene end was trimmed by 4 bases and the J gene end by 4 bases; junction bases not matched to a gene: 12. CDR3 nucleotide sequence: TGTGCCAGCAGTGCACGAAGTGGGGGAGGGCGAGAGACCCAGTACTTC. Translation: CASSARSGGGRETQYF.

The CDR3 protein is CASSLFRDSYNEQFF. The CDR3 nucleotides are TGTGCCAGCAGCTTGTTTCGGGACTCCTACAATGAGCAGTTCTTC. V and J are TRBV5-6 and TRBJ2-1; weak D call: TRBD2 (5 bases). V was pared by 1 base and J by 0 bases, with 8 bases between. The germline gives CDR1 SGHDT, CDR2 YYEEEE. This CDR3 has 15 amino acids.

The chain is built from TRBV6-4 and TRBJ2-4; D is unclear. Germline CDR1 MRHNA, CDR2 SNTAGT. Trimming left V 6 bases short and J 0 bases short, with 15 bases between. The CDR3 contains 16 residues. As DNA, the CDR3 is TGTGCCAGCAGGAACCAGACTCCTGAAGCCAAAAACATTCAGTACTTC. Translated: CASRNQTPEAKNIQYF.

The V gene is TRBV18, the J gene TRBJ2-7, with a weak D call TRBD1 (6 bases). Trimming took 1 base from V and 5 from J, leaving 9 bases between them. Germline CDR1 and CDR2: KGHSH and LQKENI. CDR3 size: 13 residues. DNA of the CDR3: TGTGCCAGCTCACCACTTCAGGGGCACGAGCAGTACTTC. This gives the protein CASSPLQGHEQYF.

The chain links TRBV12-5 to TRBJ2-7, with 14 nucleotides matching TRBD2. Germline V gene data show CDR1 as LGHNT and CDR2 as FRNRAP. The CDR3 is 15 residues long. Trimming cost V 6 bases and J 4 bases; bases outside gene matches: 5. The CDR3 reads CASGTGLAGVYEQYF. The CDR3 DNA reads as TGTGCTAGTGGCACGGGACTAGCGGGGGTTTACGAGCAGTACTTC.

This chain connects TRBV2 to TRBJ1-1; D uncertain. From germline, CDR1 is SNHLY and CDR2 FYNNEI. The V and J ends lost 1 base and 0 bases respectively, with 9 bases between them. The CDR3 runs 15 residues. As DNA, the CDR3 is TGTGCCAGCAGTGAAGTACGCAGGTTGAACACTGAAGCTTTCTTT. Protein: CASSEVRRLNTEAFF. The whole variable domain, filled in from reference TRBV2 and TRBJ1-1, reads EPEVTQTPSHQVTQMGQEVILRCVPISNHLYFYWYRQILGQKVEFLVSFYNNEISEKSEIFDDQFSVERPDGSNFTLKIRSTKLEDSAMYFCASSEVRRLNTEAFFGQGTRLTVV.

The rearrangement uses TRBV21-1 and TRBJ2-3; TRBD1, as called in the table, went unchecked against the DNA. TRBV21-1 is given as a pseudogene. The CDR3 has 16 residues. This CDR3 reads CASSKIRGRLGDTQYF. The CDR3 DNA follows: TGTGCCAGCAGCAAAATCCGTGGCAGGCTTGGAGATACGCAGTATTTT.

This clone was seen only a few times. V usage is TRBV6-2 or TRBV6-3 and J usage is TRBJ2-5; 10 bases are a match to TRBD2. This CDR3 comprises 14 residues. The germline CDR1 and CDR2 sequences are MNHEY and SVGEGT. Trimming removed 4 bases from V and 5 bases from J; junction bases left unmatched: 4. The chain's CDR3 is CASSLASGSETQYF. CDR3 bases: TGTGCCAGCAGTTTAGCTAGCGGGAGTGAGACCCAGTACTTC.

The chain employs TRBV14 and TRBJ1-2; TRBD1 aligns across 12 bases. CDR1 is SGHDN, CDR2 FVKESK, per germline. Unmatched junction bases numbered 11, after V lost 3 bases and J lost 3 bases. CDR3 size: 18 residues. For the CDR3, the DNA is TGTGCCAGCAGCCACCTCCCGGGACAGGGGGCGGATTACTATGGCTACACCTTC. Translated, it gives CASSHLPGQGADYYGYTF. Based on the CDR3 plus reference TRBV14 and TRBJ1-2, the full variable domain is EAGVTQFPSHSVIEKGQTVTLRCDPISGHDNLYWYRRVMGKEIKFLLHFVKESKQDESGMPNNRFLAERTGGTYSTLKVQPAELEDSGVYFCASSHLPGQGADYYGYTFGSGTRLTVV.

The chain recombines TRBV6-1 with TRBJ1-2; TRBD1 agrees at 8 bases. This CDR3 is built from 15 residues. From germline, CDR1 is MNHNS and CDR2 SASEGT. With V trimmed by 3 bases and J by 4 bases, 7 bases remained unmatched. Here the CDR3 DNA reads TGTGCCAGCAGTGATACCGCGACAGGGGTCTATGGCTACACCTTC. It codes for CASSDTATGVYGYTF.